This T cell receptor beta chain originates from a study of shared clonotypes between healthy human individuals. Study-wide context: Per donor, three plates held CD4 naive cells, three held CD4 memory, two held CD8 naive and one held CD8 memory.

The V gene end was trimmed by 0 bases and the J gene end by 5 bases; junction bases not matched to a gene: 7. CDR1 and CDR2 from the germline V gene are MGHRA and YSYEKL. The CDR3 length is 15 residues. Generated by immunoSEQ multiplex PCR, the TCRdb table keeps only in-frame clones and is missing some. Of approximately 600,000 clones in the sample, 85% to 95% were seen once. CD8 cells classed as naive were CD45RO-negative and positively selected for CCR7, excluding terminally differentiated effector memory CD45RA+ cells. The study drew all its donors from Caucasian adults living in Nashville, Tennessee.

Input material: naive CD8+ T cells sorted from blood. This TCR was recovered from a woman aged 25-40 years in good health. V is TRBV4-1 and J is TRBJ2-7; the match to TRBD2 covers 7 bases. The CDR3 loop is CASSQDAGAQDEQYF. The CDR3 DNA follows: TGCGCCAGCAGCCAAGACGCGGGAGCTCAGGACGAGCAGTACTTC.